What follows describes a single T cell receptor beta chain. The target of this receptor is not known. Qualities for individual bases were not recorded, and no much larger clone is one base off. One collaborating source in Seattle enrolled patients while the patients were actively infected and followed the patients over time throughout the course of disease. Whole blood was collected in K2EDTA tubes by collaborating institutions according to the institutions' own protocols. For TCRbeta analysis, collaborators shipped samples as frozen whole blood, isolated PBMCs, or DNA extracted from either of those sample types. The data were obtained in a study of blood T cell repertoires in COVID-19 (dated by TCRdb to the early 2020s). Background on the whole study: Samples covering the acute and convalescent phases of COVID-19 were provided by collaborators in the United States, Italy and Spain. The prospective study material was composed of cDNA or gDNA derived from T cells, B-cell-depleted T cells, or PBMCs. The sample metadata nearly always contained a de-identified subject ID, COVID-19 status, age in years and sex. A freely available public database, intended as a resource for researchers studying the immune response to SARS-CoV-2, is where the repertoires were released. HLA class I and class II types, where available, came from metadata supplied by the sample provider rather than from assay-based typing. Deeply sampled blood TCRbeta repertoires from subjects exposed to, actively infected with, or recovered from COVID-19 were included in the dataset. The samples were drawn from the first 160 participants of the ongoing ImmuneRACE study and from some 1,300 subjects provided by 6 global collaborators.

The study at large found these results: Clinical and demographic metadata were provided uncurated, with the amount varying by source and participant.

Unmatched junction bases come to 6, with V trimmed by 3 bases and J by 4 bases. The CDR3 spans 16 residues, from the cysteine through the phenylalanine. Only the CDR3 DNA stays, 48 bases, in frame from base 1. The germline V gene provides CDR1 SGHDN and CDR2 FVKESK. TCRbeta CDR3 regions were amplified from genomic DNA by means of the immunoSEQ Assay, a bias-controlled multiplex PCR. As for the authors' bioinformatics: Within the assay, amplification of reference gene primers was used to estimate how many nucleated cells each sample contained. To quantify the absolute abundance of each unique TCRbeta CDR3 rearrangement, sequence reads were collapsed and filtered. For each sample, productive Simpson clonality was calculated as the square root of Simpson's diversity index over productive rearrangements. TCRdb's version of the immuneACCESS table is confined to in-frame rearrangements and falls short of the full clone set. An unresolved V gene accounts for under half of the shortfall where checked; the remainder is of unknown origin. The V and J calls and clone size were taken over from that table, and D and trimming were inferred from the DNA. This sample is represented by about 300,000 clones; 70% to 85% of them were singletons. More than 1.1% of the sample comes from the top ten.

The sample comprised peripheral blood. This TCR was sampled from a human donor with COVID-19, enrolled during active disease. The donor label of this sample is uncertain. The sequence joins TRBV14 to TRBJ1-4, and 9 junctional nucleotides match TRBD1. CDR3 region: CASSQLRDRVNEKLFF. In nucleotides, the sequence is TGTGCCAGCAGCCAGCTCCGGGACAGGGTTAATGAAAAACTGTTTTTT.